This T cell receptor (beta chain) was recorded in a study of identifying expanded T cells in peripheral blood. Study outcomes and limitations: Differentially abundant clones: about 1.1 between replicates, 16.4 at roughly 13 days, approximately 18 at four.

Collection occurred without any documented infections or immune events in donors. The assay was immunoSEQ multiplex PCR, and TCRdb's table has in-frame clones only and misses some. The repertoire holds over 90,000 clones, 88% seen once, with 12% to 15% in the top ten. CDR3 length equals 15 residues. Deletions cut 8 bases from V and 1 base from J, with 16 bases between. Germline values: CDR1 MGHRA, CDR2 YSYEKL. Notes on this clone: Its specificity is unknown.

This rearrangement joins TRBV4-1 to TRBJ2-3; D is possibly TRBD1 or TRBD2 (5 bases each). The TCR comes from a person between 18 and 75 years old in good health. Sequencing used blood. In DNA form, the CDR3 reads TGCGCCAGCGGCAATTCCCGGGACCGCACAGATACGCAGTATTTT. Translating gives CASGNSRDRTDTQYF.